This TCR beta chain was recovered during a study of shared clonotypes between healthy human individuals. Participating donors were healthy, HIV-negative adults free of recent acute infections or vaccinations. A split of CD4+ cells into CD45RA+ naive and CD45RA-negative memory subsets was performed. About this clone: Its specificity is unknown.

The CDR3 is 13 residues long. Trimming shortened V by 6 bases and J by 2 bases, and 11 bases separated the two germline ends. Per the germline V gene, CDR1 is MNHEY and CDR2 is SMNVEV (reference sequence). Findings and caveats of the study: Estimated richness was generally greater in naive than memory subsets.

Data came from immunoSEQ multiplex PCR; TCRdb stores just in-frame clones and leaves some out. Of just over 2,000,000 clones listed, roughly 94% are singletons. The TCR originated in a man between 18 and 29 years old in good health. The chain combines TRBV27 with TRBJ2-7; D is perhaps TRBD2 (5 bases). Sample: naive CD4+ T cells sorted from blood. Subset described: CD45RA+ positively selected. Written as DNA, the CDR3 is TGTGCCAGCAGGAGATCCGGGGCCTACGAGCAGTACTTC. Translated, it gives CASRRSGAYEQYF.